This paragraph covers one T cell receptor (beta chain) sequence. Antigen: not known. This CDR3 has 12 residues. V dropped 5 bases and J dropped 8 bases, with 12 bases sitting between them. This entry comes from a study of T cell responses to AZD1222 COVID-19 vaccine. Study outcomes and limitations: Repertoire collection took place solely once the T cell response had peaked. Of the AZD1222 recipients, only five to seven were seropositive at baseline.

Measured with immunoSEQ multiplex PCR; TCRdb has only the in-frame clones, and not every one. In the table there are tens of thousands of clones, 89% of which are singletons. The receptor comes from an adult in good health. The material was peripheral blood, obtained on day 0 of AZD1222 vaccination. The V call is TRBV12-3 or TRBV12-4, the J call TRBJ1-1, with D possibly TRBD1 on 5 matching bases. Written as DNA, the CDR3 is TGTGCCAGCAGTAAGGGGACCTGGGAAGCTTTCTTT. Encoded protein: CASSKGTWEAFF.